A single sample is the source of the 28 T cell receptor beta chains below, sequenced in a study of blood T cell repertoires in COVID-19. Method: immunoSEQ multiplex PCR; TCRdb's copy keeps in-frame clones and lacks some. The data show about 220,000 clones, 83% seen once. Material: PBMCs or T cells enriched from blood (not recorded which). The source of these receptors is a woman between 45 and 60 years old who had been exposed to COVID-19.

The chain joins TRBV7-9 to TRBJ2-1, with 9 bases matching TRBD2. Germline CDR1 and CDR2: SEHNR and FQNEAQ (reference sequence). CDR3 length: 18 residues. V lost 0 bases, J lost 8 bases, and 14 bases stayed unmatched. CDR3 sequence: CASSLARGMGLAVYEQFF. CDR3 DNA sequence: TGTGCCAGCAGCTTAGCGCGAGGGATGGGACTAGCAGTCTATGAGCAGTTCTTC.

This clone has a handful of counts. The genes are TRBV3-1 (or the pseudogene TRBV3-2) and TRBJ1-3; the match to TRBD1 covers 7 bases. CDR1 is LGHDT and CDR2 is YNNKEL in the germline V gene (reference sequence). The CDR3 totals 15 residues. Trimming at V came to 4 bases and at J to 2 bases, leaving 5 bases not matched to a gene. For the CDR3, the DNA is TGTGCCAGCAGCCTCCTTACAGGGGCTGGAAACACCATATATTTT. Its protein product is CASSLLTGAGNTIYF.

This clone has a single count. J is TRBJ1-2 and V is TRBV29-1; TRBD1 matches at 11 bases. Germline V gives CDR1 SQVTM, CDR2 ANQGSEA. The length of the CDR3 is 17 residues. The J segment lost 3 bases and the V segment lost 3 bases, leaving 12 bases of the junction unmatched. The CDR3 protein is CSVDWGTGGTKYYGYTF. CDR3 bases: TGCAGCGTTGATTGGGGGACAGGGGGAACCAAATACTATGGCTACACCTTC.

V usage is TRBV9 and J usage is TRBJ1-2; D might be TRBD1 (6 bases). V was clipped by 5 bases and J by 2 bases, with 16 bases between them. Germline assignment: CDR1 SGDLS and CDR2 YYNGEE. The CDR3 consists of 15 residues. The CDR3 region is CASRRETGSNYGYTF. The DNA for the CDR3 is TGTGCCAGCAGGAGAGAGACAGGCTCCAACTATGGCTACACCTTC.

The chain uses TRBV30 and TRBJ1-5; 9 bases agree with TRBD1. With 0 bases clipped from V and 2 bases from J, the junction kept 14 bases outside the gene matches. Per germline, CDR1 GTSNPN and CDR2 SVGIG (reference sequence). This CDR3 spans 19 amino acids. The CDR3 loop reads CAWSVHSPSTGGGNQPQHF. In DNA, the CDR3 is TGTGCCTGGAGTGTACATTCCCCCTCGACAGGGGGGGGCAATCAGCCCCAGCATTTT.

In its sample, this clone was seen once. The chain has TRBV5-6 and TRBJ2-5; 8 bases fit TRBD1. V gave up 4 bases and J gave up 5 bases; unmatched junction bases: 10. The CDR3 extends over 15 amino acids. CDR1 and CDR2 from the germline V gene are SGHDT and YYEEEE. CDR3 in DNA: TGTGCCAGCAGCCCCAACAGGGGGAAGGCGGAGACCCAGTACTTC. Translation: CASSPNRGKAETQYF.

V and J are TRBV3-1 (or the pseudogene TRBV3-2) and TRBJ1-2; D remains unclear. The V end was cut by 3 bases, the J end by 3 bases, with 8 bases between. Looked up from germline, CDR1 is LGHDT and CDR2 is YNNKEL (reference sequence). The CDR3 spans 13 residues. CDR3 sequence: CASSHPSYYGYTF. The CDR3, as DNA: TGTGCCAGCAGCCACCCCAGTTACTATGGCTACACCTTC.

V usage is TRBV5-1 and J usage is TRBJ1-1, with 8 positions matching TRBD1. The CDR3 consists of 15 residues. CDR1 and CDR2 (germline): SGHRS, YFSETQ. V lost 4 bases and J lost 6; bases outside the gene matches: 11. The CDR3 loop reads CASSLMDRVSSEAFF. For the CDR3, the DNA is TGCGCCAGCAGCCTGATGGACAGGGTTTCATCTGAAGCTTTCTTT.

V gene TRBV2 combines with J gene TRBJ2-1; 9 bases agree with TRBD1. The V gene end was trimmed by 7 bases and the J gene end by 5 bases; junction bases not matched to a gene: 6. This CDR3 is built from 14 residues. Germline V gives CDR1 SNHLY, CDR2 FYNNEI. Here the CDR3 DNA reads TGTGCCAGCACCCCAGGGGACAGGGACAATGAGCAGTTCTTC. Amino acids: CASTPGDRDNEQFF.

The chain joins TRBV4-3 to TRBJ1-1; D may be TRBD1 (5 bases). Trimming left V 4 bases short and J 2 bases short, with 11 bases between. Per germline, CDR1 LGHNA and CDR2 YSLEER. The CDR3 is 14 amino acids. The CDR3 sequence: CASSPGPGNTEAFF. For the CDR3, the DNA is TGCGCCAGCAGCCCAGGGCCCGGAAACACTGAAGCTTTCTTT.

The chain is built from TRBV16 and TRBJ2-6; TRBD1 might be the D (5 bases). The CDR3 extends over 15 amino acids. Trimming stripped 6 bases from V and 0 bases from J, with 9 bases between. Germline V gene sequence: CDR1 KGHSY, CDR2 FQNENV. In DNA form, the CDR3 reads TGTGCCAGCAGTCAGGGAAACTCTGGGGCCAACGTCCTGACTTTC. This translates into CASSQGNSGANVLTF. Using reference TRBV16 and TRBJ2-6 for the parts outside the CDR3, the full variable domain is GEEVAQTPKHLVRGEGQKAKLYCAPIKGHSYVFWYQQVLKNEFKFLISFQNENVFDETGMPKERFSAKCLPNSPCSLEIQATKLEDSAVYFCASSQGNSGANVLTFGAGSRLTVL.

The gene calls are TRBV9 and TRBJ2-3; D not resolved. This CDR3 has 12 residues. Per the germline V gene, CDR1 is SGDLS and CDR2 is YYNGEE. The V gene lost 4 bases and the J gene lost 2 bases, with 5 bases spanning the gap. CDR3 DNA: TGTGCCAGCAGCCCTTACACAGATACGCAGTATTTT. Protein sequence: CASSPYTDTQYF.

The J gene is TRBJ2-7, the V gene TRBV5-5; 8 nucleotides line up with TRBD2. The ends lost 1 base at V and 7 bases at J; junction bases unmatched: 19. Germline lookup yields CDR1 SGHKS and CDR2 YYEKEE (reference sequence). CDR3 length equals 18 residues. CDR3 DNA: TGTGCCAGCAGCTTGCCAAAACCCGGGGGGGCGACGTCTCTTGAGCAGTACTTC. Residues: CASSLPKPGGATSLEQYF.

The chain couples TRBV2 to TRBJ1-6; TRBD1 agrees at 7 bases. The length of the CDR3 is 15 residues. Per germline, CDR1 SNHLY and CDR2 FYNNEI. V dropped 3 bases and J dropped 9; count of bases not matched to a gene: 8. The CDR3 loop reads CASSEVGQLTSPLHF. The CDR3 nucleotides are TGTGCCAGCAGTGAGGTGGGACAGCTTACTTCACCCCTCCACTTT. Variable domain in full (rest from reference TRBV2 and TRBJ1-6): EPEVTQTPSHQVTQMGQEVILRCVPISNHLYFYWYRQILGQKVEFLVSFYNNEISEKSEIFDDQFSVERPDGSNFTLKIRSTKLEDSAMYFCASSEVGQLTSPLHFGNGTRLTVT.

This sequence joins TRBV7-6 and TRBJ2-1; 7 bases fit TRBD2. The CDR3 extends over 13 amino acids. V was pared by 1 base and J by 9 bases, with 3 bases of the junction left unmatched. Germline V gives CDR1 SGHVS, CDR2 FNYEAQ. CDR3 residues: CASSLGGEGEQFF. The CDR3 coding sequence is TGTGCCAGCAGCTTAGGGGGGGAGGGTGAGCAGTTCTTC.

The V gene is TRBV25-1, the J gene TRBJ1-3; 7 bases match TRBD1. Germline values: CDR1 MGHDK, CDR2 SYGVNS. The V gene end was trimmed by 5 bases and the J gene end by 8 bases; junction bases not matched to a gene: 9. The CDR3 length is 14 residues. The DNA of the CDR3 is TGTGCCAGCAGTCGAAGACAGGGTTTTGACACCATATATTTT. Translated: CASSRRQGFDTIYF.

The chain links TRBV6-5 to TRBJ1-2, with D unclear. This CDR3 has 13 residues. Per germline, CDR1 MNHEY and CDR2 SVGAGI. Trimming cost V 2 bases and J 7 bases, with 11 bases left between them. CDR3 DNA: TGTGCCAGCAGTTACACCCCAACGAGTGGCTACACCTTC. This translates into CASSYTPTSGYTF.

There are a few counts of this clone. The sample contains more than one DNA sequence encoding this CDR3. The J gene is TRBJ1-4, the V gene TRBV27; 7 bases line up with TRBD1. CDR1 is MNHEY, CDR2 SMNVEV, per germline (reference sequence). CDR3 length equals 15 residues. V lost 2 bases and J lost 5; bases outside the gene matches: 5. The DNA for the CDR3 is TGTGCCAGCAGTTTAACGGGACAGTCCAATGAAAAACTGTTTTTT. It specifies CASSLTGQSNEKLFF.

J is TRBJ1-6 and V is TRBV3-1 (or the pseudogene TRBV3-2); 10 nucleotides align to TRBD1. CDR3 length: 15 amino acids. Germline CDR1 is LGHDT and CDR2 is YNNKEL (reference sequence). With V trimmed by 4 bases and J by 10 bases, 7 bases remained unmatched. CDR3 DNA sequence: TGTGCCAGCAGCCTACCGGGACAGGGGCTGTCACCCCTCCACTTT. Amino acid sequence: CASSLPGQGLSPLHF.

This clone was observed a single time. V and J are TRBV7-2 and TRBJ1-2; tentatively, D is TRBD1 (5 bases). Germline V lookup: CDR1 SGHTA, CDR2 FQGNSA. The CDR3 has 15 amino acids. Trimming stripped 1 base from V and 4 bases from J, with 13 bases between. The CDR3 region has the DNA TGTGCCAGCAGCTTAGTAGGGCAGGGCCTCTATGGCTACACCTTC. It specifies CASSLVGQGLYGYTF.

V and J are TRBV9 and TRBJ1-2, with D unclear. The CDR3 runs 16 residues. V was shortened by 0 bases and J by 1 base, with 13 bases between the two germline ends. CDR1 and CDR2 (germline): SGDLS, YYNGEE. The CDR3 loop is CASSVGHLKFNYGYTF. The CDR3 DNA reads TGTGCCAGCAGCGTAGGGCACCTTAAGTTTAACTATGGCTACACCTTC.

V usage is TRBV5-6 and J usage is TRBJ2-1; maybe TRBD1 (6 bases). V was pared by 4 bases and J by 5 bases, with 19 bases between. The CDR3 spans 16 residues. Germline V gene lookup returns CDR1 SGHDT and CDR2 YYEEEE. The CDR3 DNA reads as TGTGCCAGCAGCGGAACAGGGATGGGGTTGGACAATGAGCAGTTCTTC. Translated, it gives CASSGTGMGLDNEQFF.

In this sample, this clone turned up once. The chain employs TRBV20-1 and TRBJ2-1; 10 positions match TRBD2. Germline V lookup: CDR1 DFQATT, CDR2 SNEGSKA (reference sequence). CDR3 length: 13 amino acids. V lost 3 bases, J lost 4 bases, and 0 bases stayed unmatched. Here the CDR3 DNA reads TGCAGTGCTAGTAGCGGGGGGTACAATGAGCAGTTCTTC. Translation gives CSASSGGYNEQFF.

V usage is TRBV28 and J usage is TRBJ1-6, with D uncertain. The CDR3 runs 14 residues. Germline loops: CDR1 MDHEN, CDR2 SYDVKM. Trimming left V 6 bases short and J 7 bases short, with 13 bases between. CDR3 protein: CASRSQRLNSPLHF. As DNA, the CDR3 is TGTGCCAGCAGGAGTCAGAGGCTGAATTCACCCCTCCACTTT.

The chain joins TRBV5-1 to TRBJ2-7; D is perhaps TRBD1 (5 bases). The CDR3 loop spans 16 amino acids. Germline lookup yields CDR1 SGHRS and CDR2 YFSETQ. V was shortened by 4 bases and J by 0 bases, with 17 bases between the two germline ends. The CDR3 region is CASSPRPTDLSYEQYF. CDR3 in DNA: TGCGCCAGCAGCCCGCGCCCGACAGACCTCTCCTACGAGCAGTACTTC.

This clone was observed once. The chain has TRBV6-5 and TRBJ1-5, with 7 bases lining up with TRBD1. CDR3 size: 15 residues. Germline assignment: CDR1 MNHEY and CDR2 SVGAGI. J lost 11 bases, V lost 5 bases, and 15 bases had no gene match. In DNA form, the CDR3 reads TGTGCCAGCAGTCTTCGGGACAGACCCACGACGGCCCAGCATTTT. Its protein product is CASSLRDRPTTAQHF.

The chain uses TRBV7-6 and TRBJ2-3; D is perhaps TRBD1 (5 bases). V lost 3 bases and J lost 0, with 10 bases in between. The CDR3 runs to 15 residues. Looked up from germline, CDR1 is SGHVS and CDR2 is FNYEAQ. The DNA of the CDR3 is TGTGCCAGCAGCTTGGGGCCCAGTAGCACAGATACGCAGTATTTT. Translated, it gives CASSLGPSSTDTQYF.

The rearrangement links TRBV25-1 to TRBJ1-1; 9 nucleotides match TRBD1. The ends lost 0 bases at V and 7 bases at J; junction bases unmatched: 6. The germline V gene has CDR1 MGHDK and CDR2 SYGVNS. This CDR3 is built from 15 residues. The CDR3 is CASSEYGTGRSEAFF. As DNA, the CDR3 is TGTGCCAGCAGTGAATATGGGACAGGGCGGAGTGAAGCTTTCTTT. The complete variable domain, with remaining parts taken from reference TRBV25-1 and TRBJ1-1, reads EADIYQTPRYLVIGTGKKITLECSQTMGHDKMYWYQQDPGMELHLIHYSYGVNSTEKGDLSSESTVSRIRTEHFPLTLESARPSHTSQYLCASSEYGTGRSEAFFGQGTRLTVV.